This T cell receptor (beta chain) derives from a study of blood T cell repertoires in COVID-19. Germline CDR1 reads LGHDT; CDR2 reads YNNKEL (reference sequence). Trimming stripped 6 bases from V and 0 bases from J, with 14 bases between. The CDR3 has 15 amino acids. Sequenced by immunoSEQ multiplex PCR; TCRdb stores in-frame clones only, minus some. Of more than 150,000 clones in the sample, around three quarters were seen once. V and J are TRBV3-1 (or the pseudogene TRBV3-2) and TRBJ1-1; no firm D call. The sample was peripheral blood. This clonotype was obtained from a man in his 60s with active or convalescent COVID-19. CDR3 nucleotide sequence: TGTGCCAGCAGAAATTCTGCAGTTATGAACACTGAAGCTTTCTTT. Its translation is CASRNSAVMNTEAFF.